The 5 T cell receptor beta chains below were found in one sample sequenced in a study of blood T cell repertoires in COVID-19. Method: immunoSEQ multiplex PCR; TCRdb's copy keeps in-frame clones and lacks some. The profile shows 130,000 or so clones, about 80% of them singletons. Sequenced: PBMCs or T cells enriched from blood (not recorded which). Receptor source: a man aged 45-60 years who had recovered from COVID-19.

The V and J genes are TRBV7-2 and TRBJ2-1, with 8 bases fitting TRBD2. Per germline, CDR1 SGHTA and CDR2 FQGNSA. V shed 0 bases, J shed 12 bases, and the junction held 7 bases outside the gene matches. The CDR3 spans 14 residues. CDR3 residues: CASSLASGAKMQFF. DNA for the CDR3: TGTGCCAGCAGCTTAGCTAGCGGGGCTAAGATGCAGTTCTTC.

V is TRBV30 and J is TRBJ1-2, with 8 bases matching TRBD1. This CDR3 spans 15 amino acids. The V segment lost 1 base and the J segment 7 bases; nucleotides outside the gene matches: 11. Per the germline V gene, CDR1 is GTSNPN and CDR2 is SVGIG (reference sequence). CDR3 DNA sequence: TGTGCCTGGAGTGCCTCGACAGGGGTTATTAGTGGCTACACCTTC. Its protein product is CAWSASTGVISGYTF.

The V gene is TRBV7-8, the J gene TRBJ2-7; 9 bases agree with TRBD2. The CDR3 is made up of 18 amino acids. V lost 0 bases and J lost 4; bases outside the gene matches: 13. Germline V gene data show CDR1 as SGHVS and CDR2 as FQNEAQ. The CDR3 sequence is CASSLAGLAAAFRYEQYF. Here the CDR3 DNA reads TGTGCCAGCAGCTTAGCGGGACTAGCAGCCGCCTTCCGATACGAGCAGTACTTC. The complete variable domain, with remaining parts taken from reference TRBV7-8 and TRBJ2-7, reads GAGVSQSPRYKVAKRGQDVALRCDPISGHVSLFWYQQALGQGPEFLTYFQNEAQLDKSGLPSDRFFAERPEGSVSTLKIQRTQQEDSAVYLCASSLAGLAAAFRYEQYFGPGTRLTVT.

The genes are TRBV2 and TRBJ2-3; 8 nucleotides align to TRBD1. The CDR3 runs 13 residues. The junction had 1 base not matched to a gene; V was cut back by 4 bases and J by 4 bases. From germline, CDR1 is SNHLY and CDR2 FYNNEI. The CDR3: CASSGTGPDTQYF. CDR3 coding DNA: TGTGCCAGCAGTGGGACAGGGCCAGATACGCAGTATTTT.

J is TRBJ1-5 and V is TRBV24-1; D not resolved. Trimming cost V 3 bases and J 5 bases, with 7 bases left between them. This CDR3 region has 13 residues. Germline V lookup: CDR1 KGHDR, CDR2 SFDVKD. The CDR3 DNA sequence: TGTGCCACCAGTGATCGAAGAGATCAGCCCCAGCATTTT. Residues: CATSDRRDQPQHF.